This TCR beta chain originates from a study of OX40 agonist ivuxolimab in advanced cancers. Study context: Three partial responders included one hepatocellular carcinoma patient and two cutaneous melanoma patients. Findings of the study overall: At 0.1 to 3.0 mg/kg and by week 6, clonal expansion occurred in CD4+ and CD8+ blood T cells. Expanded peripheral T cell antigen specificity was not determined. Expanded clones tended on average to be more numerous among CD8+ T cells than CD4+.

Germline V lookup: CDR1 KGHSH, CDR2 LQKENI. This CDR3 is 14 amino acids long. The ends were cut back, 2 bases at V and 2 bases at J, with 7 bases in the middle. Notes on this clone: Its antigen is still unknown.

TCRdb's copy holds only in-frame clones and misses some; the assay was immunoSEQ multiplex PCR. In the table there are some 74,000 clones, about 90% of which are singletons. This chain joins TRBV18 and TRBJ2-1; D not certain. Sequences were derived from CD4+ or CD8+ T cells sorted from blood, sampled in a trial of the OX40 agonist ivuxolimab. The receptor's source is an adult with an advanced solid tumor such as melanoma, head and neck, liver or kidney cancer. For the CDR3, the DNA is TGTGCCAGCTCACCAACGGCGACCTACAATGAGCAGTTCTTC. The encoded protein is CASSPTATYNEQFF.